This is a list of T cell receptor beta chains from one sample in a study of T cells in Graves' hyperthyroidism and ophthalmopathy. TCRdb re-called the multiplex PCR reads with MiXCR, one entry per CDR3 protein. The sample holds 150,000 or so distinct CDR3 sequences, 22% seen once. Material for sequencing was blood. The source of these receptors is a woman aged 45 to 65 with Graves' hyperthyroidism that later progressed to Graves' ophthalmopathy. Both conserved end residues are part of each CDR3. A D gene is named only where the DNA matches it firmly. Clone size is stated in some rows and not others, as once, few, many or a class when expanded.

CASSEFGRSSGNTIYF	TGTGCCAGCAGTGAATTCGGGAGAAGCTCTGGAAACACCATATATTTT	.	.	TRBV6-1	TRBJ1-3
CASSPGLQDNNEKLFF	TGTGCCAGCAGCCCAGGCCTACAGGACAATAATGAAAAACTGTTTTTT	.	few	TRBV7-9	TRBJ1-4
CASSPGLAGGFTDTQYF	TGCGCCAGCAGCCCGGGACTAGCGGGAGGGTTCACAGATACGCAGTATTTT	TRBD2	.	TRBV5-1	TRBJ2-3
CASKEYNEQFF	TGTGCCAGCAAGGAGTACAATGAGCAGTTCTTC	.	many	TRBV2	TRBJ2-1
CASSGQLLGTGELFF	TGTGCCAGCAGTGGACAGCTTTTGGGCACCGGGGAGCTGTTTTTT	.	many	TRBV2	TRBJ2-2
CASRVQGANEQFF	TGTGCCAGCAGAGTACAGGGGGCCAATGAGCAGTTCTTC	TRBD1	many	TRBV2	TRBJ2-1
CASSLGGALSTEAFF	TGTGCCAGCAGCTTAGGGGGGGCGCTTAGCACTGAAGCTTTCTTT	.	many	TRBV7-6	TRBJ1-1
CATSDFLGQLQFF	TGTGCCACCAGTGATTTCCTGGGACAGTTGCAGTTCTTC	TRBD1	.	TRBV24-1	TRBJ2-1
CASSPGRRPSGNTIYF	TGTGCCAGCAGCCCCGGACGGAGACCCTCTGGAAACACCATATATTTT	.	many	TRBV14	TRBJ1-3
CSARDSVGGANSYNEQFF	TGCAGTGCTAGAGATTCTGTAGGCGGGGCCAACTCCTACAATGAGCAGTTCTTC	.	many	TRBV20-1	TRBJ2-1
CASSVVAGGEQYF	TGTGCCAGCAGCGTAGTCGCAGGGGGCGAGCAGTACTTC	TRBD1	few	TRBV9	TRBJ2-7
CASTGGQGFGGYTF	TGTGCCAGTACCGGAGGACAGGGCTTCGGTGGCTACACCTTC	TRBD1	.	TRBV19	TRBJ1-2
CASSLRSSGGYNEQFF	TGCGCCAGCAGCTTGCGAAGTAGCGGAGGCTACAATGAGCAGTTCTTC	.	many	TRBV5-1	TRBJ2-1
CASSFDRGLHGYTF	TGTGCCAGCAGTTTCGACAGGGGGCTTCATGGCTACACCTTC	TRBD1	many	TRBV28	TRBJ1-2
CASSRGTSVANTGELFF	TGTGCCAGCAGTCGTGGGACTAGCGTCGCGAACACCGGGGAGCTGTTTTTT	TRBD2	few	TRBV6-1	TRBJ2-2
CASSLQGDPGNTIYF	TGTGCCAGCAGTTTACAGGGTGATCCTGGAAACACCATATATTTT	.	many	TRBV28	TRBJ1-3
CASSETGTGGILLFTGELFF	TGTGCCAGCAGTGAGACCGGGACAGGGGGCATCCTATTGTTCACCGGGGAGCTGTTTTTT	TRBD1	.	TRBV6-1	TRBJ2-2
CSASQVIGSYEQYF	TGCAGTGCTAGTCAAGTGATCGGCTCCTACGAGCAGTACTTC	.	many	TRBV20-1	TRBJ2-7
CASSARTSGGTDTQYF	TGTGCCAGCAGCGCCCGGACTAGCGGGGGCACAGATACGCAGTATTTT	TRBD2	.	TRBV9	TRBJ2-3
CSARGEGHQPQHF	TGCAGTGCTAGAGGGGAAGGGCATCAGCCCCAGCATTTT	.	many	TRBV20-1	TRBJ1-5
CASTPSDRPLYGYTF	TGTGCCAGCACCCCTTCGGACAGACCCCTTTATGGCTACACCTTC	.	many	TRBV3-1	TRBJ1-2
CASTHSLGAGDTQYF	TGTGCCAGCACCCACTCTCTGGGGGCCGGAGATACGCAGTATTTT	.	many	TRBV14	TRBJ2-3
CAWSRQGVEQYF	TGTGCCTGGAGTCGACAGGGCGTCGAGCAGTACTTC	TRBD1	many	TRBV30	TRBJ2-7
CASSLGGDGLYEQFF	TGTGCCAGCAGCTTGGGAGGGGACGGTCTATACGAGCAGTTCTTC	.	.	TRBV5-4	TRBJ2-1
CASSLGGVEETQYF	TGTGCCAGCAGCTTAGGGGGGGTTGAGGAGACCCAGTACTTC	.	.	TRBV11-2	TRBJ2-5
CASRGDRSYNEQFF	TGCGCCAGCAGGGGGGATCGCTCCTACAATGAGCAGTTCTTC	.	many	TRBV5-1	TRBJ2-1
CASSDTGTSGSTDTQYF	TGTGCCAGCAGTGACACCGGGACTAGCGGCAGCACAGATACGCAGTATTTT	TRBD2	once	TRBV28	TRBJ2-3
CSARDTGSGRRYEQYF	TGCAGTGCTAGAGATACTGGTAGCGGGAGACGATACGAGCAGTACTTC	TRBD2	.	TRBV20-1	TRBJ2-7
CASSPLGTQTDEQFF	TGTGCCAGTAGCCCACTAGGGACTCAGACGGATGAGCAGTTCTTC	.	.	TRBV19	TRBJ2-1
CASSLVRVNTGELFF	TGTGCCAGCAGTTTAGTAAGGGTTAACACCGGGGAGCTGTTTTTT	.	.	TRBV28	TRBJ2-2
CASSTAPWNTGELFF	TGTGCCAGCAGTACCGCCCCTTGGAACACCGGGGAGCTGTTTTTT	.	many	TRBV6-1	TRBJ2-2
CASSFPDSRLAGYNEQFF	TGTGCCAGCAGCTTCCCAGATTCCCGACTAGCTGGGTACAATGAGCAGTTCTTC	TRBD2	.	TRBV28	TRBJ2-1
CAWSEDRYNYGYTF	TGTGCCTGGAGTGAAGACAGGTATAACTATGGCTACACCTTC	.	many	TRBV30	TRBJ1-2
CASSSVGSGSDEQYF	TGCGCCAGCAGCTCTGTGGGTAGCGGGAGCGACGAGCAGTACTTC	TRBD2	few	TRBV5-1	TRBJ2-7
CASSPDRSYEQYF	TGTGCCAGCAGCCCGGACAGGTCCTACGAGCAGTACTTC	TRBD1	many	TRBV11-2	TRBJ2-7
CASSDRGRSAVRRSNTEAFF	TGTGCCAGCAGCGACAGGGGGCGGTCGGCTGTGCGGAGGTCGAACACTGAAGCTTTCTTT	TRBD1	.	TRBV11-1	TRBJ1-1
CASTLTGPQGWGTQYF	TGTGCCAGCACCCTAACCGGTCCTCAGGGTTGGGGAACGCAGTATTTT	.	.	TRBV2	TRBJ2-3
CASSQEGSTSQETQYF	TGTGCCAGCAGCCAAGAAGGGTCCACTAGCCAAGAGACCCAGTACTTC	.	few	TRBV4-2	TRBJ2-5
CASSLGGNGELFF	TGTGCCAGCAGTTTAGGTGGGAACGGGGAGCTGTTTTTT	.	many	TRBV27	TRBJ2-2
CASRQTRGTDTQYF	TGTGCCAGCAGGCAAACTCGGGGCACAGATACGCAGTATTTT	.	few	TRBV28	TRBJ2-3
CASSIRDRTYEQYF	TGCGCCAGCAGCATCCGGGACAGGACGTACGAGCAGTACTTC	TRBD1	many	TRBV5-1	TRBJ2-7
CASSLGEGKGTYNEQFF	TGTGCCAGCAGCTTAGGTGAAGGCAAGGGTACCTACAATGAGCAGTTCTTC	.	many	TRBV7-9	TRBJ2-1
CASSSGLRNTGELFF	TGCGCCAGCAGCTCGGGACTACGGAACACCGGGGAGCTGTTTTTT	TRBD2	many	TRBV5-1	TRBJ2-2
CASSLGQNSPLHF	TGCGCCAGCAGCTTGGGACAAAATTCACCCCTCCACTTT	.	many	TRBV5-1	TRBJ1-6
CASSLPTGANTEAFF	TGCGCCAGCAGCTTGCCGACAGGGGCGAACACTGAAGCTTTCTTT	TRBD1	many	TRBV5-1	TRBJ1-1
CASTKRGGDGYTF	TGTGCCAGCACTAAAAGGGGGGGTGATGGCTACACCTTC	.	once	TRBV12-3/TRBV12-4	TRBJ1-2
CASSQPATGYNEQFF	TGTGCCAGCAGCCAACCCGCCACAGGATACAATGAGCAGTTCTTC	.	many	TRBV28	TRBJ2-1
CAIRGTGNQPQHF	TGTGCCATCCGCGGGACGGGGAATCAGCCCCAGCATTTT	.	many	TRBV10-3	TRBJ1-5
CASSLEGPSGTDTQYF	TGTGCCAGCAGCTTGGAGGGGCCATCAGGCACAGATACGCAGTATTTT	.	.	TRBV5-5	TRBJ2-3
CASSHGGHYEQYF	TGTGCCAGCAGCCATGGGGGCCACTACGAGCAGTACTTC	.	few	TRBV4-2	TRBJ2-7
CASSPLLGPRETQYF	TGCGCCAGCAGCCCCCTGCTAGGCCCCCGAGAGACCCAGTACTTC	.	.	TRBV5-1	TRBJ2-5
CASSLAGIPYEQYF	TGCGCCAGCAGCTTGGCAGGGATCCCCTACGAGCAGTACTTC	.	many	TRBV5-1	TRBJ2-7
CASISLAGGPDTQYF	TGTGCCAGCATTTCTTTAGCGGGAGGGCCAGATACGCAGTATTTT	TRBD2	many	TRBV7-8	TRBJ2-3
CASSLAGATDEQYF	TGTGCCAGCAGCTTAGCGGGGGCAACAGACGAGCAGTACTTC	.	many	TRBV7-8	TRBJ2-7